Following are 23 T cell receptor beta chains from one sample sequenced in a study of shared clonotypes between healthy human individuals. Some clones are missing from TCRdb's copy, which holds only in-frame ones; the method was immunoSEQ multiplex PCR. The sample has about 960,000 clones, around three quarters seen once. Specimen: memory CD4+ T cells sorted from blood. Subset noted: CD45RA-negative fraction. Receptor source: a man aged 18 to 30 in good health.

This sequence joins TRBV5-1 and TRBJ2-5, with TRBD2 matching 8 bases. Germline V gene sequence: CDR1 SGHRS, CDR2 YFSETQ. After removal of 0 bases from V and 4 bases from J, the junction contained 5 bases not matched to a gene. The CDR3 sequence is 15 residues long. The CDR3 here is CASSLAGGAPETQYF. The DNA for the CDR3 is TGCGCCAGCAGCTTGGCCGGGGGGGCCCCAGAGACCCAGTACTTC.

The chain's CDR3 is CASSLKAGNSPLHF. The CDR3, as DNA: TGTGCCAGCAGCTTAAAGGCTGGCAATTCACCCCTCCACTTT. J is TRBJ1-6 and V is TRBV11-2, with D unclear. Germline V gives CDR1 SGHAT, CDR2 FQNNGV. This CDR3 spans 14 amino acids. V was shortened by 2 bases and J by 7 bases, with 9 bases between the two germline ends. The full variable domain, completed using reference TRBV11-2 and TRBJ1-6, is EAGVAQSPRYKIIEKRQSVAFWCNPISGHATLYWYQQILGQGPKLLIQFQNNGVVDDSQLPKDRFSAERLKGVDSTLKIQPAKLEDSAVYLCASSLKAGNSPLHFGNGTRLTVT.

The V and J genes are TRBV10-3 and TRBJ2-2; no clear D gene. V lost 8 bases, J lost 3 bases, and 13 bases lay in between. This CDR3 has 14 amino acids. Germline V gene sequence: CDR1 ENHRY, CDR2 SYGVKD. The CDR3 is CAILRTPDTGELFF. For the CDR3, the DNA is TGTGCCATCCTCCGGACCCCGGACACCGGGGAGCTGTTTTTT.

This clone was counted many times. The rearrangement joins TRBV6-6 to TRBJ1-6; 9 positions match TRBD1. V trimming: 5 bases; J trimming: 4 bases; junction bases outside the gene matches: 3. This CDR3 has 15 amino acids. The germline V gene encodes CDR1 MNHNY and CDR2 SVGAGI (reference sequence). CDR3 protein: CASSPGTGYNSPLHF. Written as DNA, the CDR3 is TGTGCCAGCAGTCCCGGGACAGGGTATAATTCACCCCTCCACTTT.

This clone was observed a handful of times. The chain has TRBV11-2 and TRBJ2-7; the D is unclear. V was pared by 1 base and J by 5 bases, with 3 bases between. The CDR3 length is 11 residues. CDR1 is SGHAT, CDR2 FQNNGV, per germline. The CDR3, as DNA: TGTGCCAGCAGCTTAGTGCACGAGCAGTACTTC. Protein: CASSLVHEQYF.

The rearrangement uses TRBV5-4 and TRBJ1-6; D might be TRBD1 (5 bases). The CDR3 is 17 residues long. Trimming took 2 bases from V and 4 from J, leaving 16 bases between them. CDR1 is SGHNT, CDR2 YYREEE, per germline (reference sequence). CDR3 region: CASSLDPLAGYNSPLHF. The CDR3 nucleotides read TGTGCCAGCAGCTTAGACCCCCTGGCAGGGTATAATTCACCCCTCCACTTT.

The chain is built from TRBV5-6 and TRBJ1-4; a weak D match, TRBD1 (5 bases). The germline gives CDR1 SGHDT, CDR2 YYEEEE. This CDR3 region has 15 residues. V lost 2 bases and J 7 bases, leaving 15 bases between the germline ends. CDR3 protein: CASSFRDRPGEKLFF. CDR3 nucleotides: TGTGCCAGCAGCTTCCGGGACCGACCTGGTGAAAAACTGTTTTTT.

V and J are TRBV6-5 and TRBJ2-7; 10 bases map to TRBD1. The trim removed 0 bases at V and 7 bases at J, leaving 6 bases unmatched. Germline V CDR1 and CDR2: MNHEY, SVGAGI. The CDR3 totals 15 residues. CDR3 nucleotide sequence: TGTGCCAGCAGTTACTCAGGGACAGGGGTACGTGAGCAGTACTTC. This codes for CASSYSGTGVREQYF.

The chain uses TRBV7-2 and TRBJ2-2, with TRBD1 as a possible D gene (6 bases). Germline V gene lookup returns CDR1 SGHTA and CDR2 FQGNSA. The CDR3 is 13 residues long. The germline V and J ends were trimmed by 3 bases and 5 bases, with 7 bases remaining between them. The CDR3 sequence is CASSFDRTGELFF. CDR3 DNA sequence: TGTGCCAGCAGCTTCGACAGGACCGGGGAGCTGTTTTTT. The variable domain in full, with the rest retrieved from reference TRBV7-2 and TRBJ2-2, is GAGVSQSPSNKVTEKGKDVELRCDPISGHTALYWYRQSLGQGLEFLIYFQGNSAPDKSGLPSDRFSAERTGGSVSTLTIQRTQQEDSAVYLCASSFDRTGELFFGEGSRLTVL.

About this clone: The identical CDR3 is also encoded by other nucleotide sequences in the sample. The chain is built from TRBV5-6 and TRBJ2-7; the match to TRBD1 covers 7 bases. CDR1 and CDR2 from the germline V gene are SGHDT and YYEEEE. The J segment lost 1 base and the V segment lost 3 bases, leaving 1 base of the junction unmatched. CDR3 length equals 13 residues. The CDR3 loop is CASSSTGSYEQYF. DNA of the CDR3: TGTGCCAGCAGCTCGACAGGGTCCTACGAGCAGTACTTC. Drawing the rest from reference TRBV5-6 and TRBJ2-7, the complete variable domain is DAGVTQSPTHLIKTRGQQVTLRCSPKSGHDTVSWYQQALGQGPQFIFQYYEEEERQRGNFPDRFSGHQFPNYSSELNVNALLLGDSALYLCASSSTGSYEQYFGPGTRLTVT.

V and J are TRBV5-6 and TRBJ1-5, with D possibly TRBD1 on 5 matching bases. Germline CDR1 SGHDT, CDR2 YYEEEE. The length of the CDR3 is 16 residues. Trimming removed 2 bases from V and 0 bases from J, with 12 bases in between. The CDR3 reads CASSFSKTVSNQPQHF. The CDR3, as DNA: TGTGCCAGCAGCTTCAGTAAGACAGTTAGCAATCAGCCCCAGCATTTT.

V usage is TRBV5-8 and J usage is TRBJ1-5; tentative D call: TRBD1 (6 bases). Trimming removed 7 bases from V and 0 bases from J, with 20 bases in between. The CDR3 runs 17 residues. Germline-derived CDR1 and CDR2 are SGHTS and YDEGEE. The CDR3 protein is CASRRDMIGYSNQPQHF. Here the CDR3 DNA reads TGTGCCAGCCGAAGGGACATGATAGGGTATAGCAATCAGCCCCAGCATTTT.

Ten or more counts support this clone. V and J are TRBV29-1 and TRBJ1-4; D might be TRBD1 (5 bases). The CDR3 sequence is 16 residues long. Trimming cost V 1 base and J 0 bases, with 12 bases left between them. Per germline, CDR1 SQVTM and CDR2 ANQGSEA. The CDR3 bases are TGCAGCGTTGAAGTTTCGAGGGACTCAACTAATGAAAAACTGTTTTTT. Translation: CSVEVSRDSTNEKLFF. The variable domain in full, with the rest retrieved from reference TRBV29-1 and TRBJ1-4, is SAVISQKPSRDICQRGTSLTIQCQVDSQVTMMFWYRQQPGQSLTLIATANQGSEATYESGFVIDKFPISRPNLTFSTLTVSNMSPEDSSIYLCSVEVSRDSTNEKLFFGSGTQLSVL.

The chain combines TRBV5-4 with TRBJ2-2; 7 bases align to TRBD2. V gave up 7 bases and J gave up 0 bases; unmatched junction bases: 15. The CDR3 spans 18 residues. Germline loops: CDR1 SGHNT, CDR2 YYREEE (reference sequence). CDR3 DNA sequence: TGTGCCAGCGTCCCGGAGGGCGGGAGTAGACCGAACACCGGGGAGCTGTTTTTT. This translates into CASVPEGGSRPNTGELFF.

This clone appeared once. The CDR3 DNA sequence: TGCAGCGTCCAACAGGGGTATACAGATACGCAGTATTTT. It codes for CSVQQGYTDTQYF. The genes are TRBV29-1 and TRBJ2-3; 7 positions agree with TRBD1. This CDR3 spans 13 amino acids. With V trimmed by 6 bases and J by 3 bases, 6 bases remained unmatched. The germline V gene encodes CDR1 SQVTM and CDR2 ANQGSEA.

This clone has more than one count but fewer than ten. The chain couples TRBV10-3 to TRBJ1-2; 7 nucleotides agree with TRBD1. This CDR3 is built from 14 residues. With V trimmed by 4 bases and J by 2 bases, 4 bases remained unmatched. Germline V gene data show CDR1 as ENHRY and CDR2 as SYGVKD. The CDR3 sequence: CAISALTGNYGYTF. The DNA for the CDR3 is TGTGCCATCAGTGCCTTGACAGGGAACTATGGCTACACCTTC.

The chain combines TRBV5-1 with TRBJ2-5; D is uncertain. V lost 4 bases and J 5 bases, leaving 15 bases between the germline ends. CDR3 length equals 14 residues. The germline gives CDR1 SGHRS, CDR2 YFSETQ. The CDR3 loop is CASSLGSIVETQYF. The CDR3 DNA reads as TGCGCCAGCAGCCTGGGATCCATCGTGGAGACCCAGTACTTC.

The J gene is TRBJ2-7, the V gene TRBV7-2; the match to TRBD1 covers 9 bases. CDR1 and CDR2 from the germline V gene are SGHTA and FQGNSA. The CDR3 is 14 amino acids. V gave up 4 bases and J gave up 5 bases; unmatched junction bases: 6. The CDR3 nucleotides read TGTGCCAGCAGCTCACAGGGGGCGCTGAACGAGCAGTACTTC. This translates into CASSSQGALNEQYF. The full variable domain, in which reference TRBV7-2 and TRBJ2-7 provide the parts outside the CDR3, is GAGVSQSPSNKVTEKGKDVELRCDPISGHTALYWYRQSLGQGLEFLIYFQGNSAPDKSGLPSDRFSAERTGGSVSTLTIQRTQQEDSAVYLCASSSQGALNEQYFGPGTRLTVT.

This rearrangement joins TRBV5-1 to TRBJ2-7, with TRBD2 matching 12 bases. Germline CDR1 is SGHRS and CDR2 is YFSETQ. CDR3 length: 16 amino acids. V lost 0 bases to trimming and J lost 2 bases; unmatched junction nucleotides: 3. The CDR3 DNA sequence: TGCGCCAGCAGCTTGGAACCTAGCGGGGGGGCCTACGAGCAGTACTTC. Its protein product is CASSLEPSGGAYEQYF.

V and J are TRBV11-2 and TRBJ2-7; 7 bases align to TRBD2. The germline V gene has CDR1 SGHAT and CDR2 FQNNGV. V was clipped by 3 bases and J by 4 bases; unmatched bases: 9. This CDR3 is built from 15 residues. CDR3 bases: TGTGCCAGCAGCTTCGGGGAGGGGACCTTTTACGAGCAGTACTTC. Protein product: CASSFGEGTFYEQYF.

The V call is TRBV30, the J call TRBJ1-4; 7 positions agree with TRBD1. This CDR3 region has 15 residues. From germline, CDR1 is GTSNPN and CDR2 SVGIG (reference sequence). The J segment lost 0 bases and the V segment lost 4 bases, leaving 5 bases of the junction unmatched. The DNA for the CDR3 is TGTGCCTGGAACCGACAGGGCTCAACTAATGAAAAACTGTTTTTT. This sequence encodes CAWNRQGSTNEKLFF.

V usage is TRBV6-5 and J usage is TRBJ2-7; 7 nucleotides align to TRBD1. Germline V lookup: CDR1 MNHEY, CDR2 SVGAGI. CDR3 size: 14 residues. V lost 6 bases to trimming and J lost 4 bases; unmatched junction nucleotides: 9. This CDR3 reads CASSRVGGWYEQYF. DNA for the CDR3: TGTGCCAGCAGCCGCGTAGGGGGCTGGTACGAGCAGTACTTC.

This chain uses TRBV5-6 with TRBJ2-3, with TRBD2 matching over 8 bases. Germline V lookup: CDR1 SGHDT, CDR2 YYEEEE. V was pared by 1 base and J by 1 base, with 2 bases of the junction left unmatched. The CDR3 totals 15 residues. The CDR3 loop is CASSLWRGGTDTQYF. The CDR3 DNA follows: TGTGCCAGCAGCTTGTGGCGGGGGGGCACAGATACGCAGTATTTT.